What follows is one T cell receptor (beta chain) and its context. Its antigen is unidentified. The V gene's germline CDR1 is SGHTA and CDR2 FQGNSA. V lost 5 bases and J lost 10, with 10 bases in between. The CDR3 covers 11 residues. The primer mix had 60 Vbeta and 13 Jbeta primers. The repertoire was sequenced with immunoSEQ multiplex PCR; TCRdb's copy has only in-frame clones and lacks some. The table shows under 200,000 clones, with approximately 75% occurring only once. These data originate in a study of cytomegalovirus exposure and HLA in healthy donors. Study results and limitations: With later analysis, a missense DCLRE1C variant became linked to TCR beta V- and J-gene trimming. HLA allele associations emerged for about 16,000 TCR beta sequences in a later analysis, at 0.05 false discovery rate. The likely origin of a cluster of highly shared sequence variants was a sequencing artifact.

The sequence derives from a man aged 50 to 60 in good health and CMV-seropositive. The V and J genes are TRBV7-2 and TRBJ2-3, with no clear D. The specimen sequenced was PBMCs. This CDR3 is CASSPSFPQYF. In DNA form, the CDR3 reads TGTGCCAGCAGCCCCTCCTTTCCGCAGTATTTT. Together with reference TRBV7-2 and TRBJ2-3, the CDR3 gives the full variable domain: GAGVSQSPSNKVTEKGKDVELRCDPISGHTALYWYRQSLGQGLEFLIYFQGNSAPDKSGLPSDRFSAERTGGSVSTLTIQRTQQEDSAVYLCASSPSFPQYFGPGTRLTVL.